The T cell receptor beta chain described here comes from a study of blood T cell repertoires in COVID-19. This CDR3 comprises 14 residues. Using immunoSEQ multiplex PCR, the repertoire was profiled, and TCRdb retains in-frame clones only, with some absent. The sample lists some 100,000 clones, around four fifths occurring once. This sequence originates from a human donor in a cohort sampled during active COVID-19. The sample taken for sequencing was peripheral blood. The chain couples TRBV21-1 to TRBJ1-5; no DNA check was done on the table's D call, TRBD1. TRBV21-1 is reported as a pseudogene. CDR3 protein: CASSNGRPNQPQHF. CDR3 DNA: TGTGCCAGCAGCAATGGCAGGCCGAATCAGCCCCAGCATTTT.